The clone carrying this T cell receptor beta chain has just a few counts. This entry comes from a study of CD8 T cells in ankylosing spondylitis. The V and J ends lost 0 bases and 9 bases respectively, with 13 bases between them. This CDR3 contains 15 residues. CDR1 is SGHRS, CDR2 YFSETQ, per germline. Each CDR3 protein gets one entry after TCRdb re-called the 5' RACE reads with MiXCR. The data contain roughly 150,000 distinct CDR3 sequences, approximately 32% of them seen just once; the ten biggest clones take up around 6%. The chain recombines TRBV5-1 with TRBJ1-6; D gene uncertain. Input material: synovial fluid, either unsorted or a sorted T cell fraction (not recorded which). The origin of this receptor is a male donor with ankylosing spondylitis. The CDR3 protein is CASSLADTASSPLHF. Here the CDR3 DNA reads TGCGCCAGCAGCTTGGCCGACACAGCTAGTTCACCCCTCCACTTT.